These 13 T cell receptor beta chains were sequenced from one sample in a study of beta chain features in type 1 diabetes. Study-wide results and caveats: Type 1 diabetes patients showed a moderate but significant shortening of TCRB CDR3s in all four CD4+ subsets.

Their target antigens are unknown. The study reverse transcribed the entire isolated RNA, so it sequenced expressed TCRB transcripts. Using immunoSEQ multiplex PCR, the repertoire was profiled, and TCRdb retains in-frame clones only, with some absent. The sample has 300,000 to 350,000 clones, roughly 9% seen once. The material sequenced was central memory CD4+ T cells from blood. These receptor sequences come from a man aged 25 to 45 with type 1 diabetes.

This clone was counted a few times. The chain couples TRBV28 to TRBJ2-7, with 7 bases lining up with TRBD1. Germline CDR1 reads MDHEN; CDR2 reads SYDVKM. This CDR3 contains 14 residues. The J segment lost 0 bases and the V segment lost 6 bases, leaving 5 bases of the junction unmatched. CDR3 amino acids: CASSPGTVSYEQYF. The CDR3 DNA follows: TGTGCCAGCAGCCCCGGGACAGTCTCCTACGAGCAGTACTTC.

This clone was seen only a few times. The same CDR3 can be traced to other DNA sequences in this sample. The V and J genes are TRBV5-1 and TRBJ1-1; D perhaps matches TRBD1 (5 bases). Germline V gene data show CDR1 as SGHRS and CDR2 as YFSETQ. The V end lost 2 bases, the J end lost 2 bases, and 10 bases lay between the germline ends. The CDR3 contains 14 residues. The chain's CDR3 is CASSFSGGNTEAFF. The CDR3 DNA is TGCGCCAGCAGCTTTTCCGGGGGAAACACTGAAGCTTTCTTT.

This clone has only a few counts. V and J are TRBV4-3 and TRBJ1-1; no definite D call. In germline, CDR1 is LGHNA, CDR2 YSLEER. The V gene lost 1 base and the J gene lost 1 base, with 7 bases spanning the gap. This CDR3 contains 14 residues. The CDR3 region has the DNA TGCGCCAGCAGCCAAGGGCCGGCGAACACTGAAGCTTTCTTT. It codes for CASSQGPANTEAFF.

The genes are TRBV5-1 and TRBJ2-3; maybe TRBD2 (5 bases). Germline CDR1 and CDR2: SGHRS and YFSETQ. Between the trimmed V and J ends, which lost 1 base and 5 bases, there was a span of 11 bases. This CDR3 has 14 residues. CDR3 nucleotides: TGCGCCAGCAGCTTGCCCCGCGAGGGAGATACGCAGTATTTT. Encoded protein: CASSLPREGDTQYF.

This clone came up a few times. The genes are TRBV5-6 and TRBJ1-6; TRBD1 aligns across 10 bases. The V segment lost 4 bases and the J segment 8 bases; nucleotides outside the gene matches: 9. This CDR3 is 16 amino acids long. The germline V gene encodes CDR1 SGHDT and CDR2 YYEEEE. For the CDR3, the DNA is TGTGCCAGCAGCAAAGGGACAGGGGCTCCTGATTCACCCCTCCACTTT. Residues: CASSKGTGAPDSPLHF.

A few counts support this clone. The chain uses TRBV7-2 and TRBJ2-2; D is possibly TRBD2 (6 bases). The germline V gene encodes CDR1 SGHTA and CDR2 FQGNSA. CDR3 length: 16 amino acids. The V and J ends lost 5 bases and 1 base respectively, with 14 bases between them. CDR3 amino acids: CASSPGGSGNTGELFF. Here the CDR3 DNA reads TGTGCCAGCAGCCCCGGTGGTAGCGGGAACACCGGGGAGCTGTTTTTT.

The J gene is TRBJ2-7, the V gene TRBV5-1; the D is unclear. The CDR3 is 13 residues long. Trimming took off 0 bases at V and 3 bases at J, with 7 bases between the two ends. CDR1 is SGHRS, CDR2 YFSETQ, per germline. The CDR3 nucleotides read TGCGCCAGCAGCTTGGACATAAACTACGAGCAGTACTTC. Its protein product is CASSLDINYEQYF.

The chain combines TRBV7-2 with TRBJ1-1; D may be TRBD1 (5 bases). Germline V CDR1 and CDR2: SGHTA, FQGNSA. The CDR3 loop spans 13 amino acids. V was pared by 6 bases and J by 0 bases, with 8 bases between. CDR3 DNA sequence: TGTGCCAGCAGGGAGGGGCTGAACACTGAAGCTTTCTTT. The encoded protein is CASREGLNTEAFF.

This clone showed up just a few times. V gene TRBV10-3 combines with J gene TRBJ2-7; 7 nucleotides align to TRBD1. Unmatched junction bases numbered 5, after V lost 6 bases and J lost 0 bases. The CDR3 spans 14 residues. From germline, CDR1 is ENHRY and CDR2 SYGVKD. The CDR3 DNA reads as TGTGCCATCAGGGGACAGTTGAGCTCCTACGAGCAGTACTTC. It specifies CAIRGQLSSYEQYF.

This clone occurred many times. CDR3 region: CAISGTSGTGSNEQFF. The CDR3 region has the DNA TGTGCCATCAGTGGCACTTCCGGGACAGGGTCCAATGAGCAGTTCTTC. This chain uses TRBV10-3 with TRBJ2-1, with 9 bases lining up with TRBD1. Germline values: CDR1 ENHRY, CDR2 SYGVKD. This CDR3 is 16 amino acids long. After removal of 4 bases from V and 6 bases from J, the junction contained 10 bases not matched to a gene.

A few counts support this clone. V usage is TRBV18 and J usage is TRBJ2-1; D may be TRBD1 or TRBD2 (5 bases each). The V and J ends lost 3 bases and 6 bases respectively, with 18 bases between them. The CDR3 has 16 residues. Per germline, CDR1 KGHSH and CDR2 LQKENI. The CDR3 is CASSPSVGVKLNEQFF. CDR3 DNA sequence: TGTGCCAGCTCACCCAGCGTGGGGGTTAAACTCAATGAGCAGTTCTTC.

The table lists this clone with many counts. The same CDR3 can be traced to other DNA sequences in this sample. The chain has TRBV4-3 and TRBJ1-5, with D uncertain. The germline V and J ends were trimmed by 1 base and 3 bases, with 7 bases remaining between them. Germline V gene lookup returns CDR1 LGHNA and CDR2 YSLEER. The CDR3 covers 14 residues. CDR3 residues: CASSQAESNQPQHF. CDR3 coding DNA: TGCGCCAGCAGCCAAGCGGAGTCCAATCAGCCCCAGCATTTT.

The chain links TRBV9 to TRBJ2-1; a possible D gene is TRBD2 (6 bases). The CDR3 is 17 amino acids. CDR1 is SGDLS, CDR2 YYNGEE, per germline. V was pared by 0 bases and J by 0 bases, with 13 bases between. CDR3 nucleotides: TGTGCCAGCAGCGTAGTTCTGGCGACTAGCTCCTACAATGAGCAGTTCTTC. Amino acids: CASSVVLATSSYNEQFF.